The source of this T cell receptor beta chain is a study of graft-versus-host responses after intestinal transplantation. Study overall: Each of the recipients got a multivisceral, liver-intestinal, or isolated intestinal transplant. Tacrolimus plus steroids were given to all recipients for about three years, preceded by anti-thymocyte globulin induction. General study points: The highest levels of circulating GvH clones went along with early declines in HvG clones after transplant.

Per the germline V gene, CDR1 is LNHDA and CDR2 is SQIVND (reference sequence). The CDR3 has 14 amino acids. Trimming removed 5 bases from V and 5 bases from J; junction bases left unmatched: 4. Sequencing used immunoSEQ multiplex PCR; TCRdb keeps in-frame clones, though not all of them. In the table there are about 88,000 clones, around 90% of which are singletons. Turning to this clone: Its target is not known.

The specimen was unstimulated CD4+ T cells sorted from spleen or lymph node cells, collected before transplant. The receptor was derived from a human donor who was the organ donor for an intestinal transplant. The chain is built from TRBV19 and TRBJ1-2; TRBD1 aligns across 11 bases. The CDR3 loop is CASSPGQGVYGYTF. CDR3 sequence (DNA): TGTGCCAGTAGTCCGGGACAGGGGGTGTATGGCTACACCTTC.